Each of the 9 T cell receptor beta chains below was sequenced from the same sample in a study of shared clonotypes between healthy human individuals. Generated by immunoSEQ multiplex PCR, the TCRdb table keeps only in-frame clones and is missing some. The sample records 740,000 or so clones, approximately 73% being singletons. The sample was memory CD4+ T cells sorted from blood. This sample's subset: CD45RA-negative fraction. These receptors originate from a woman under 40 in good health.

The chain is built from TRBV6-6 and TRBJ2-2; 7 bases map to TRBD2. The germline V gene encodes CDR1 MNHNY and CDR2 SVGAGI (reference sequence). The J segment lost 1 base and the V segment lost 11 bases, leaving 7 bases of the junction unmatched. This CDR3 spans 14 amino acids. CDR3 sequence reads: CASSGLLNTGELFF. Written as DNA, the CDR3 is TGTGCCTCCTCGGGACTATTGAACACCGGGGAGCTGTTTTTT.

The gene calls are TRBV19 and TRBJ1-6; no reliable D call. V lost 3 bases and J 4 bases, leaving 7 bases between the germline ends. The CDR3 length is 14 residues. Germline CDR1 LNHDA, CDR2 SQIVND (reference sequence). CDR3 protein: CASSITSYNSPLHF. The CDR3 DNA sequence: TGTGCCAGTAGTATCACGAGTTATAATTCACCCCTCCACTTT.

This chain connects TRBV5-1 to TRBJ2-2, with a possible D match to TRBD2 (6 bases). Germline V gene sequence: CDR1 SGHRS, CDR2 YFSETQ. The ends were cut back, 0 bases at V and 3 bases at J, with 12 bases in the middle. There are 16 residues in the CDR3. The DNA of the CDR3 is TGCGCCAGCAGCTTGGCCCCCACGGGGGACACCGGGGAGCTGTTTTTT. Its protein product is CASSLAPTGDTGELFF. Drawing the rest from reference TRBV5-1 and TRBJ2-2, the complete variable domain is KAGVTQTPRYLIKTRGQQVTLSCSPISGHRSVSWYQQTPGQGLQFLFEYFSETQRNKGNFPGRFSGRQFSNSRSEMNVSTLELGDSALYLCASSLAPTGDTGELFFGEGSRLTVL.

The rearrangement joins TRBV28 to TRBJ1-1; D unclear. This CDR3 contains 14 residues. V lost 0 bases, J lost 0 bases, and 5 bases lay in between. Germline V gene data show CDR1 as MDHEN and CDR2 as SYDVKM. CDR3 nucleotide sequence: TGTGCCAGCAGTTTATGGCTGGTGAACACTGAAGCTTTCTTT. As protein: CASSLWLVNTEAFF.

The chain joins TRBV5-1 to TRBJ2-7, with TRBD1 matching over 7 bases. J gave up 2 bases and V 4 bases, and 6 bases lay outside the gene matches. The germline gives CDR1 SGHRS, CDR2 YFSETQ. The CDR3 is 14 amino acids. CDR3 bases: TGCGCCAGCAGCCTCGGACAGGTGACCTACGAGCAGTACTTC. Protein product: CASSLGQVTYEQYF.

V gene TRBV6-5 combines with J gene TRBJ1-2; the D is unclear. CDR1 is MNHEY and CDR2 is SVGAGI in the germline V gene. The CDR3 sequence is 13 residues long. Trimming took 0 bases from V and 10 from J, leaving 12 bases between them. Here the CDR3 reads CASSYSPRFAYTF. DNA of the CDR3: TGTGCCAGCAGTTACTCGCCGAGGTTTGCCTACACCTTC.

The chain has TRBV2 and TRBJ2-7, with 7 bases aligning to TRBD1. The CDR3 sequence is 15 residues long. Trimming took 3 bases from V and 5 from J; bases not matched to a gene: 10. The germline V gene encodes CDR1 SNHLY and CDR2 FYNNEI. CDR3: CASSDNRDRGNEQYF. The CDR3 DNA follows: TGTGCCAGCAGTGACAACCGGGACAGAGGAAACGAGCAGTACTTC.

The V gene is TRBV9, the J gene TRBJ2-7, with TRBD1 as a possible D gene (6 bases). Germline CDR1 reads SGDLS; CDR2 reads YYNGEE. CDR3 length: 15 amino acids. Trimming removed 4 bases at V and 6 bases at J, with 20 bases between. CDR3 DNA: TGTGCCAGCAGCCCACGGGACAACTCCCGGGTCGAGCAGTACTTC. Its translation is CASSPRDNSRVEQYF.

The genes are TRBV4-1 and TRBJ1-4, with a tentative D call TRBD1 (5 bases). This CDR3 is 16 amino acids long. The V gene lost 0 bases and the J gene lost 11 bases, with 19 bases spanning the gap. The germline CDR1 and CDR2 sequences are MGHRA and YSYEKL. CDR3 loop: CASSQDLSGSVSKLFF. For the CDR3, the DNA is TGCGCCAGCAGCCAAGATCTGTCAGGGTCCGTGTCGAAACTGTTTTTT.